This T cell receptor beta chain originates from a study of spatial heterogeneity in lung cancer. From the 5' RACE reads, TCRdb called clonotypes with MiXCR, one entry per CDR3 protein. The sample holds 90,000 to 95,000 distinct CDR3 sequences, approximately 12% seen once. This clonotype was seen at least ten times. Time point of the sample: sample taken at primary tumor resection. Sequencing of whole RNA from tumor, nontumor lung or frozen PBMC involved no sorting. The 72 donors had untreated early-stage non-small cell lung cancer. Per germline, CDR1 DFQATT and CDR2 SNEGSKA (reference sequence). The CDR3 runs 13 residues. The V gene end was trimmed by 5 bases and the J gene end by 1 base; junction bases not matched to a gene: 4.

The material sequenced was PBMCs, taken at surgery. The chain uses TRBV20-1 and TRBJ1-1, with 7 nucleotides matching TRBD1. The TCR sequence derives from a male donor with early-stage non-small cell lung cancer. In nucleotides, the CDR3 is TGCAGTGCTGCCGGGACAGAGAACACTGAAGCTTTCTTT. Protein sequence: CSAAGTENTEAFF.